The clone carrying this T cell receptor (beta chain) was seen more than once but under ten times. The antigen is not known. The donor cohort consisted entirely of Caucasian adults residing in Nashville, Tennessee. From CD4+ cells came CD45RA+ naive and CD45RA-negative memory subsets. Per germline, CDR1 LGHNA and CDR2 YNFKEQ. The CDR3 is 15 amino acids. V lost 6 bases to trimming and J lost 3 bases; unmatched junction nucleotides: 5. The data are from a study of shared clonotypes between healthy human individuals. Study-level background: Per-donor plates numbered three CD4 naive, three CD4 memory, two CD8 naive and one CD8 memory.

Sequencing was performed with immunoSEQ multiplex PCR; in TCRdb, only in-frame clones are kept and a portion is missing. The table has about 1 million clones, around 76% seen once. Study findings and constraints: Owing to a small donor count, the genetic and exposure-history diversity represented was limited.

The sample comprised memory CD4+ T cells sorted from blood. As to subset: CD45RA-negative fraction. This TCR came from a man younger than 35 in good health. J is TRBJ2-3 and V is TRBV4-2; TRBD1 matches 11 bases. CDR3 sequence: CASRLDRGLTDTQYF. The CDR3 DNA reads as TGTGCCAGCAGACTGGACAGGGGGCTGACAGATACGCAGTATTTT.